This T cell receptor beta chain was sequenced during a study of somatic mutations in cytotoxic T cells in rheumatoid arthritis. Using immunoSEQ multiplex PCR, the repertoire was profiled, and TCRdb retains in-frame clones only, with some absent. The table lists roughly 4,500 clones, roughly nine tenths of them singletons, with about 31% in the top ten. CDR3 length equals 14 residues. The germline V gene encodes CDR1 MGHDK and CDR2 SYGVNS. J lost 9 bases, V lost 4 bases, and 9 bases had no gene match. The chain couples TRBV25-1 to TRBJ2-7, with 10 bases fitting TRBD2. Specimen: CD8+ T cells sorted from blood. The clonotype comes from a woman aged 70-85 years with rheumatoid arthritis. CDR3 sequence reads: CASSGGLASMAQYF. The CDR3 region has the DNA TGTGCCAGCAGTGGGGGACTAGCGAGCATGGCGCAGTACTTC.